One sample yielded the 18 T cell receptor beta chains listed below, sequenced in a study of blood T cell repertoires in COVID-19. Libraries were prepared by immunoSEQ multiplex PCR; TCRdb keeps only in-frame clonotypes and omits some of them. This sample carries 250,000 to 300,000 clones, roughly nine tenths of them seen once, and the ten largest clones take more than 10%. Sequencing was carried out using peripheral blood. The receptors here all came from a woman in her 30s with COVID-19, enrolled during active disease.

CDR3: CASRTGDYEQYF. The CDR3 region has the DNA TGTGCCAGCAGGACAGGGGACTACGAGCAGTACTTC. This chain joins TRBV27 and TRBJ2-7, with 8 bases aligning to TRBD1. The CDR3 covers 12 residues. Unmatched junction bases numbered 1, after V lost 6 bases and J lost 3 bases. Germline V gene lookup returns CDR1 MNHEY and CDR2 SMNVEV (reference sequence).

This chain uses TRBV7-9 with TRBJ1-5, with D unresolved. There are 13 residues in the CDR3. CDR1 is SEHNR, CDR2 FQNEAQ, per germline (reference sequence). V was clipped by 3 bases and J by 5 bases, with 8 bases between them. The CDR3 region is CASSFGVDQPQHF. The CDR3 DNA follows: TGTGCCAGCAGCTTCGGGGTAGATCAGCCCCAGCATTTT. Full variable domain (rest looked up from reference TRBV7-9 and TRBJ1-5): DTGVSQNPRHKITKRGQNVTFRCDPISEHNRLYWYRQTLGQGPEFLTYFQNEAQLEKSRLLSDRFSAERPKGSFSTLEIQRTEQGDSAMYLCASSFGVDQPQHFGDGTRLSIL.

This chain connects TRBV5-8 to TRBJ2-5; TRBD1 aligns across 7 bases. Trimming at V came to 9 bases and at J to 4 bases, leaving 9 bases not matched to a gene. CDR3 size: 13 residues. Germline CDR1 SGHTS, CDR2 YDEGEE. In nucleotides, the CDR3 is TGTGCCAACGACAGGGAGACCAGAGAGACCCAGTACTTC. Translating it yields CANDRETRETQYF.

The rearrangement joins TRBV28 to TRBJ1-6, with D tentatively TRBD1 (6 bases). CDR3 length equals 15 residues. Deletions cut 8 bases from V and 6 bases from J, with 17 bases between. Germline CDR1 and CDR2: MDHEN and SYDVKM. This chain's CDR3 is CASLGHAILNSPLHF. CDR3 DNA sequence: TGTGCCAGCCTGGGACACGCGATCCTTAATTCACCCCTCCACTTT.

The chain employs TRBV19 and TRBJ2-1; 11 bases fit TRBD2. The germline gives CDR1 LNHDA, CDR2 SQIVND (reference sequence). The ends lost 3 bases at V and 5 bases at J; junction bases unmatched: 9. CDR3 length: 17 amino acids. CDR3 loop: CASSMRLAGGLNNEQFF. The CDR3 coding sequence is TGTGCCAGTAGTATGAGGCTAGCGGGGGGCCTTAACAATGAGCAGTTCTTC.

V and J are TRBV27 and TRBJ1-5, with 9 positions matching TRBD1. With V trimmed by 6 bases and J by 4 bases, 7 bases remained unmatched. The germline CDR1 and CDR2 sequences are MNHEY and SMNVEV (reference sequence). The CDR3 runs 15 residues. The CDR3 sequence is CASRSIDRGNQPQHF. In DNA, the CDR3 is TGTGCCAGCAGGTCTATAGACAGGGGGAATCAGCCCCAGCATTTT.

This chain connects TRBV6-1 to TRBJ2-5; weak D call: TRBD2 (6 bases). V gave up 2 bases and J gave up 4 bases, with 14 bases separating them. CDR1 and CDR2 (germline): MNHNS, SASEGT. The CDR3 sequence is 15 residues long. The CDR3 spells CASSERSLARETQYF. The CDR3 DNA reads TGTGCCAGCAGTGAAAGGTCTCTAGCGCGAGAGACCCAGTACTTC.

The V gene is TRBV5-1, the J gene TRBJ2-3; weak D call: TRBD2 (5 bases). Germline lookup yields CDR1 SGHRS and CDR2 YFSETQ. The CDR3 spans 15 residues. Between the trimmed V and J ends, which lost 2 bases and 0 bases, there was a span of 10 bases. The CDR3 protein is CASSFRGPSTDTQYF. CDR3 sequence (DNA): TGCGCCAGCAGCTTTCGCGGGCCTAGCACAGATACGCAGTATTTT.

The rearrangement joins TRBV7-9 to TRBJ1-4; 8 bases map to TRBD1. Losses at the gene ends were 5 bases for V and 8 bases for J; bases not matched to a gene: 13. CDR1 and CDR2 from the germline V gene are SEHNR and FQNEAQ (reference sequence). This CDR3 has 16 amino acids. CDR3 coding DNA: TGTGCCAGCAGCCCGACGGGGACAGGATGGGGCGAAAAACTGTTTTTT. This gives the protein CASSPTGTGWGEKLFF.

This rearrangement joins TRBV7-7 to TRBJ2-2; D perhaps matches TRBD2 (5 bases). Per the germline V gene, CDR1 is SSHAT and CDR2 is FNYEAQ (reference sequence). The germline V and J ends were trimmed by 5 bases and 7 bases, with 17 bases remaining between them. The CDR3 totals 15 residues. CDR3 protein: CASSDPGTGDGELFF. DNA of the CDR3: TGTGCCAGCAGCGATCCGGGAACCGGGGACGGGGAGCTGTTTTTT.

The chain is built from TRBV10-1 and TRBJ2-1; D perhaps matches TRBD2 (5 bases). The V gene's germline CDR1 is WNHNN and CDR2 SYGVQD (reference sequence). This CDR3 is built from 13 residues. V lost 3 bases to trimming and J lost 5 bases, with 8 bases between them. CDR3 sequence reads: CASSDSGNNEQFF. The CDR3 DNA follows: TGCGCCAGCAGTGATTCGGGGAACAATGAGCAGTTCTTC.

This chain links TRBV2 with TRBJ1-2; weak D call: TRBD1 (5 bases). Germline loops: CDR1 SNHLY, CDR2 FYNNEI. CDR3 length: 13 residues. V was cut by 8 bases and J by 1 base, with 11 bases left in between. CDR3 loop: CASGGDGNYGYTF. CDR3 in DNA: TGTGCCAGCGGGGGGGACGGTAACTATGGCTACACCTTC.

This clone was counted only a few times. This chain uses TRBV11-2 with TRBJ2-7; D ambiguous. The V gene's germline CDR1 is SGHAT and CDR2 FQNNGV. CDR3 length equals 11 residues. V was pared by 6 bases and J by 3 bases, with 6 bases between. The CDR3 bases are TGTGCCAGCAGGGAGTACTACGAGCAGTACTTC. Protein: CASREYYEQYF.

The gene calls are TRBV6-5 and TRBJ2-7; possibly TRBD2 for D (5 bases). Germline CDR1 is MNHEY and CDR2 is SVGAGI. V lost 6 bases and J 3 bases, leaving 12 bases between the germline ends. The CDR3 spans 13 residues. CDR3 amino acids: CASRRGRDYEQYF. CDR3 sequence (DNA): TGTGCCAGCAGGCGAGGGAGAGACTACGAGCAGTACTTC.

The V call is TRBV5-1, the J call TRBJ2-5; 7 nucleotides line up with TRBD1. J was trimmed by 1 base and V by 4 bases; bases with no gene match: 4. CDR1 is SGHRS and CDR2 is YFSETQ in the germline V gene. The CDR3 totals 14 residues. Here the CDR3 DNA reads TGCGCCAGCAGCCAAACAGGGGTCCAAGAGACCCAGTACTTC. It encodes CASSQTGVQETQYF.

The J gene is TRBJ1-2, the V gene TRBV7-9; 9 nucleotides agree with TRBD1. V was pared by 8 bases and J by 3 bases, with 4 bases of the junction left unmatched. Germline loops: CDR1 SEHNR, CDR2 FQNEAQ (reference sequence). The CDR3 covers 13 residues. CDR3 in amino acids: CASSRTGDYGYTF. The CDR3 nucleotides read TGTGCCAGCTCGAGGACAGGGGACTATGGCTACACCTTC. The entire variable domain, with the rest obtained from reference TRBV7-9 and TRBJ1-2, is as follows: DTGVSQNPRHKITKRGQNVTFRCDPISEHNRLYWYRQTLGQGPEFLTYFQNEAQLEKSRLLSDRFSAERPKGSFSTLEIQRTEQGDSAMYLCASSRTGDYGYTFGSGTRLTVV.

The table lists this clone with a few counts. The V call is TRBV3-1 (or the pseudogene TRBV3-2), the J call TRBJ1-2; D call uncertain. In germline, CDR1 is LGHDT, CDR2 YNNKEL (reference sequence). The CDR3 spans 14 residues. V lost 8 bases to trimming and J lost 7 bases, with 20 bases between them. The CDR3 region has the DNA TGTGCCAGCTCACTGAGGACGGAGGTCGGTGGCTACACCTTC. This translates into CASSLRTEVGGYTF.

V usage is TRBV27 and J usage is TRBJ2-7; weak D call: TRBD1 (5 bases). The CDR3 totals 13 residues. The V end was cut by 5 bases, the J end by 5 bases, with 13 bases between. Germline V gives CDR1 MNHEY, CDR2 SMNVEV (reference sequence). CDR3 sequence: CASSITGAHEQYF. The CDR3 nucleotides read TGTGCCAGCAGTATTACTGGGGCCCACGAGCAGTACTTC.